This entry concerns a single T cell receptor (beta chain). Clones were read by immunoSEQ multiplex PCR, and TCRdb kept only the in-frame ones, dropping some. The data contain about 93,000 clones, 91% of them singletons. This specimen comes from a study of T cell changes during pregnancy in multiple sclerosis. V was cut by 7 bases and J by 4 bases, with 13 bases left in between. Germline values: CDR1 SNHLY, CDR2 FYNNEI. The CDR3 totals 13 residues. V is TRBV2 and J is TRBJ1-2; D not resolved. The TCR was taken from a female donor in good health, enrolled as a control in a pregnancy study. The source material was peripheral blood, sampled after pregnancy. CDR3: CASTRPEGYGYTF. The DNA of the CDR3 is TGTGCCAGCACCAGACCGGAGGGCTATGGCTACACCTTC.